The 24 T cell receptor beta chains reported below all come from one sample, sequenced in a study of blood T cell repertoires in COVID-19. Only in-frame clones appear in the TCRdb table, and some are missing; sequencing was by immunoSEQ multiplex PCR. The sample lists roughly 180,000 clones, roughly 79% seen once, with approximately 10% in the top ten. The sequenced material came from peripheral blood. The source is a woman aged 40-49 years with COVID-19, enrolled during active disease.

This chain joins TRBV2 and TRBJ2-2; D remains ambiguous. Per the germline V gene, CDR1 is SNHLY and CDR2 is FYNNEI. V was trimmed by 9 bases and J by 0 bases, leaving 17 bases between them. This CDR3 contains 16 residues. The CDR3 here is CARQTRSLSNTGELFF. CDR3 DNA sequence: TGTGCCAGACAAACCCGATCGTTGTCGAACACCGGGGAGCTGTTTTTT.

This chain links TRBV11-1 with TRBJ2-1, with 8 nucleotides matching TRBD2. J lost 10 bases, V lost 5 bases, and 7 bases had no gene match. The CDR3 spans 13 residues. Germline CDR1 SGHAT, CDR2 FQDESV (reference sequence). CDR3 region: CASSLGLVEEQFF. CDR3 bases: TGTGCCAGCAGCCTGGGACTAGTTGAAGAGCAGTTCTTC. Filled out from reference TRBV11-1 and TRBJ2-1, the complete variable domain reads EAEVAQSPRYKITEKSQAVAFWCDPISGHATLYWYRQILGQGPELLVQFQDESVVDDSQLPKDRFSAERLKGVDSTLKIQPAELGDSAMYLCASSLGLVEEQFFGPGTRLTVL.

This chain uses TRBV19 with TRBJ1-1, with 8 bases aligning to TRBD1. V lost 4 bases to trimming and J lost 1 base; unmatched junction nucleotides: 8. CDR3 length equals 16 residues. Germline assignment: CDR1 LNHDA and CDR2 SQIVND (reference sequence). In DNA form, the CDR3 reads TGTGCCAGTAGTAGCCTAAGGACAGGGAAGAACACTGAAGCTTTCTTT. It is translated as CASSSLRTGKNTEAFF.

This clone appeared once. V gene TRBV3-1 (or the pseudogene TRBV3-2) combines with J gene TRBJ2-1; D is possibly TRBD2 (7 bases). V was pared by 1 base and J by 15 bases, with 16 bases between. This CDR3 spans 13 amino acids. Looked up from germline, CDR1 is LGHDT and CDR2 is YNNKEL (reference sequence). The DNA of the CDR3 is TGTGCCAGCAGCCAAGTGATTACGGGGGGCGCGTTCTTC. This translates into CASSQVITGGAFF.

The chain has TRBV7-8 and TRBJ1-1; 9 bases map to TRBD1. Germline-derived CDR1 and CDR2 are SGHVS and FQNEAQ. V lost 3 bases and J lost 6; bases outside the gene matches: 8. This CDR3 spans 15 amino acids. The CDR3 region is CASSFRTGVGSEAFF. The CDR3 DNA reads as TGTGCCAGCAGCTTCAGGACAGGGGTCGGATCTGAAGCTTTCTTT.

The chain recombines TRBV5-6 with TRBJ2-2; perhaps TRBD1 as D (5 bases). Trimming removed 0 bases at V and 5 bases at J, with 17 bases between. This CDR3 contains 17 residues. CDR1 and CDR2 from the germline V gene are SGHDT and YYEEEE. The CDR3 region has the DNA TGTGCCAGCAGCTTGGTTTTTCAGGGAATAGAGACCGGGGAGCTGTTTTTT. Translating gives CASSLVFQGIETGELFF.

This rearrangement joins TRBV9 to TRBJ2-5; TRBD2 matches at 11 bases. Trimming cost V 0 bases and J 1 base; bases outside gene matches: 20. CDR1 is SGDLS, CDR2 YYNGEE, per germline. This CDR3 spans 22 amino acids. As DNA, the CDR3 is TGTGCCAGCAGCGTAGTGCCGCTGAGTAGCGGGGGGGCCTTATCCCGCCAAGAGACCCAGTACTTC. Its translation: CASSVVPLSSGGALSRQETQYF.

This clone was recorded once. The chain employs TRBV19 and TRBJ1-4; no clear D. The germline V gene has CDR1 LNHDA and CDR2 SQIVND (reference sequence). This CDR3 region has 13 residues. Trimming removed 5 bases at V and 2 bases at J, with 6 bases between. CDR3 nucleotide sequence: TGTGCCAGTAGTTGGACTACTAATGAAAAACTGTTTTTT. Protein product: CASSWTTNEKLFF.

This chain joins TRBV5-1 and TRBJ2-3, with D possibly TRBD2 on 6 matching bases. The CDR3 sequence is 15 residues long. The V gene's germline CDR1 is SGHRS and CDR2 YFSETQ. V lost 3 bases to trimming and J lost 2 bases, with 13 bases between them. CDR3 amino acids: CASSSGGVFTDTQYF. In nucleotides, the CDR3 is TGCGCCAGCAGCTCAGGCGGGGTGTTCACAGATACGCAGTATTTT.

The chain employs TRBV15 and TRBJ2-5, with TRBD1 matching over 9 bases. Losses at the gene ends were 0 bases for V and 4 bases for J; bases not matched to a gene: 9. Germline CDR1 reads LNHNV; CDR2 reads YYDKDF (reference sequence). CDR3 length: 17 amino acids. As DNA, the CDR3 is TGTGCCACCAGCAGAGAAGCCCCGGGGACAGGGCTAGAGACCCAGTACTTC. Amino acids: CATSREAPGTGLETQYF.

This clone was seen a single time. As DNA, the CDR3 is TGTGCCAGCAGCCCCGACAGTTTCGGCTACACCTTC. Translated: CASSPDSFGYTF. The rearrangement uses TRBV7-2 and TRBJ1-2; possibly TRBD1 for D (5 bases). This CDR3 comprises 12 residues. Between the trimmed V and J ends, which lost 5 bases and 8 bases, there was a span of 12 bases. CDR1 and CDR2 (germline): SGHTA, FQGNSA.

The rearrangement joins TRBV7-2 to TRBJ1-2, with TRBD1 matching 10 bases. The CDR3 runs 16 residues. From germline, CDR1 is SGHTA and CDR2 FQGNSA. J lost 7 bases, V lost 2 bases, and 10 bases had no gene match. CDR3 sequence: CASSLTSRDRGGGYTF. The DNA for the CDR3 is TGTGCCAGCAGCTTAACCAGCCGGGACAGGGGTGGTGGCTACACCTTC.

The chain couples TRBV5-1 to TRBJ2-1, with D unclear. The V end was cut by 4 bases, the J end by 5 bases, with 13 bases between. Germline-derived CDR1 and CDR2 are SGHRS and YFSETQ. The CDR3 covers 14 residues. The CDR3 sequence is CASSTVTGNNEQFF. CDR3 sequence (DNA): TGCGCCAGCAGCACGGTGACTGGCAACAATGAGCAGTTCTTC.

This chain connects TRBV18 to TRBJ1-1; the D is unclear. Germline values: CDR1 KGHSH, CDR2 LQKENI. The length of the CDR3 is 15 residues. V was trimmed by 2 bases and J by 1 base, leaving 11 bases between them. The CDR3 nucleotides read TGTGCCAGCTCACCAGGCAGGCCCTCGAACACTGAAGCTTTCTTT. Translation gives CASSPGRPSNTEAFF.

Details on this clone: Other DNA sequences of this sample code for an identical CDR3. This chain connects TRBV7-3 to TRBJ2-1; 8 nucleotides agree with TRBD2. The length of the CDR3 is 15 residues. Germline values: CDR1 SGHTA, CDR2 FQGTGA. V shed 5 bases, J shed 0 bases, and the junction held 3 bases outside the gene matches. The CDR3 DNA is TGTGCCAGCAGCCCGACTAGCGCCTCCTACAATGAGCAGTTCTTC. This gives the protein CASSPTSASYNEQFF.

This clone was found a few times. The rearrangement uses TRBV7-6 and TRBJ2-1, with D perhaps TRBD2 (5 bases). Germline V gene data show CDR1 as SGHVS and CDR2 as FNYEAQ. The ends were cut back, 4 bases at V and 2 bases at J, with 12 bases in the middle. CDR3 length: 15 residues. CDR3 region: CASSSRGGPYNEQFF. The CDR3 DNA reads TGTGCCAGCAGCTCTCGTGGCGGGCCCTACAATGAGCAGTTCTTC.

The V call is TRBV19, the J call TRBJ1-6; 10 bases map to TRBD1. Germline V CDR1 and CDR2: LNHDA, SQIVND (reference sequence). J was trimmed by 9 bases and V by 8 bases; bases with no gene match: 4. The CDR3 sequence is 13 residues long. CDR3 nucleotide sequence: TGTGCCAGTCGTTGGGACAGGGGTTCACCCCTCCACTTT. The encoded protein is CASRWDRGSPLHF. Supplemented by reference TRBV19 and TRBJ1-6, the full variable domain reads DGGITQSPKYLFRKEGQNVTLSCEQNLNHDAMYWYRQDPGQGLRLIYYSQIVNDFQKGDIAEGYSVSREKKESFPLTVTSAQKNPTAFYLCASRWDRGSPLHFGNGTRLTVT.

The gene calls are TRBV7-9 and TRBJ2-1, with 7 bases fitting TRBD1. Germline trimming cut 5 bases from V and 3 bases from J; bases unmatched to any gene: 13. CDR3 length: 17 amino acids. CDR1 and CDR2 (germline): SEHNR, FQNEAQ (reference sequence). Here the CDR3 DNA reads TGTGCCAGCAGCCGAAGAGTTGACAGGGTGATCTACAATGAGCAGTTCTTC. Its translation: CASSRRVDRVIYNEQFF.

The chain has TRBV19 and TRBJ1-4, with D tentatively TRBD1 (6 bases). CDR1 is LNHDA and CDR2 is SQIVND in the germline V gene (reference sequence). The CDR3 totals 15 residues. Trimming stripped 1 base from V and 5 bases from J, with 11 bases between. CDR3 coding DNA: TGTGCCAGTAGTATAGCCAGGGGTCTCAATGAAAAACTGTTTTTT. Encoded protein: CASSIARGLNEKLFF.

The count of this clone is one. The V gene is TRBV6-5, the J gene TRBJ2-1; D gene uncertain. In germline, CDR1 is MNHEY, CDR2 SVGAGI. The CDR3 totals 11 residues. V was clipped by 4 bases and J by 8 bases, with 6 bases between them. Here the CDR3 reads CASSLLYEQFF. The DNA of the CDR3 is TGTGCCAGCAGTTTATTGTATGAGCAGTTCTTC.

V usage is TRBV19 and J usage is TRBJ1-1; D call uncertain. Trimming stripped 7 bases from V and 4 bases from J, with 16 bases between. CDR1 LNHDA and CDR2 SQIVND come from the germline V gene (reference sequence). The CDR3 has 14 amino acids. The CDR3 loop reads CASNFNQRSTEAFF. Here the CDR3 DNA reads TGTGCCAGTAATTTTAATCAGAGGAGCACTGAAGCTTTCTTT.

This clone showed up just once. The gene calls are TRBV7-9 and TRBJ2-7, with D perhaps TRBD2 (5 bases). The germline V gene encodes CDR1 SEHNR and CDR2 FQNEAQ (reference sequence). With 8 bases removed from V and 5 bases from J, the gap between germline ends came to 19 bases. CDR3 length: 14 residues. The CDR3, as DNA: TGTGCCAGCGGGAGCTCCCTAGCATACCACGAGCAGTACGTC. Its protein product is CASGSSLAYHEQYV.

V gene TRBV11-2 combines with J gene TRBJ2-1, with 11 bases lining up with TRBD2. The J segment lost 4 bases and the V segment lost 0 bases, leaving 2 bases of the junction unmatched. Germline loops: CDR1 SGHAT, CDR2 FQNNGV. The CDR3 is 16 residues long. CDR3 sequence (DNA): TGTGCCAGCAGCTTAGAACTAGCGGGAGCTTACAATGAGCAGTTCTTC. It is translated as CASSLELAGAYNEQFF.

In this sample, this clone turned up once. The chain has TRBV4-1 and TRBJ2-7; 11 bases map to TRBD2. V lost 0 bases and J lost 4; bases outside the gene matches: 8. This CDR3 has 17 residues. The V gene's germline CDR1 is MGHRA and CDR2 YSYEKL. CDR3 region: CASSQEASGGKLYEQYV. CDR3 DNA: TGCGCCAGCAGCCAAGAGGCTAGCGGGGGGAAATTATACGAGCAGTACGTC.